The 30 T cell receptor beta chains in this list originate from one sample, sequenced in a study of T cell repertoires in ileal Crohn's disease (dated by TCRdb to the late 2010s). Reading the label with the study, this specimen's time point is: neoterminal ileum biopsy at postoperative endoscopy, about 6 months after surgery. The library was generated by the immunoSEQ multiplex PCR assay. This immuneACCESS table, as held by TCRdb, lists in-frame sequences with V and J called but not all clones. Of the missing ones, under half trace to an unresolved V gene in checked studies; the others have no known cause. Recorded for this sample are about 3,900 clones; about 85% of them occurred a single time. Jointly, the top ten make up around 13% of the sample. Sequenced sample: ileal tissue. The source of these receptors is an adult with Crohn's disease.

CDR3: CASSPLIEPLGEPQHF. CDR3 in DNA: TGTGCCAGCAGCCCCCTAATTGAGCCGCTCGGGGAGCCCCAGCATTTT. V usage is TRBV4-2 and J usage is TRBJ1-5; D uncertain. Trimming removed 4 bases from V and 8 bases from J, with 21 bases in between. Germline loops: CDR1 LGHNA, CDR2 YNFKEQ. The CDR3 length is 16 residues.

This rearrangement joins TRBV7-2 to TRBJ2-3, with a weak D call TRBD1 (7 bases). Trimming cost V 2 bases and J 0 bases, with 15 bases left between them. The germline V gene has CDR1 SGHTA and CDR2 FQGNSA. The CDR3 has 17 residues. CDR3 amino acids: CASSLTSQGGSTDTQYF. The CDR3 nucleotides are TGTGCCAGCAGCTTAACTTCGCAGGGGGGAAGCACAGATACGCAGTATTTT. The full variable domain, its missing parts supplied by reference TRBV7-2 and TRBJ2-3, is GAGVSQSPSNKVTEKGKDVELRCDPISGHTALYWYRQSLGQGLEFLIYFQGNSAPDKSGLPSDRFSAERTGGSVSTLTIQRTQQEDSAVYLCASSLTSQGGSTDTQYFGPGTRLTVL.

The CDR3 is CASSLGRGVNQPQHF. The CDR3 nucleotides are TGCGCCAGCAGCTTGGGGCGGGGGGTAAATCAGCCCCAGCATTTT. The rearrangement uses TRBV5-1 and TRBJ1-5; TRBD1 is a possible D gene (5 bases). CDR3 length: 15 amino acids. Germline V gives CDR1 SGHRS, CDR2 YFSETQ. Trimming pared 0 bases from V and 4 bases from J, leaving 11 bases between.

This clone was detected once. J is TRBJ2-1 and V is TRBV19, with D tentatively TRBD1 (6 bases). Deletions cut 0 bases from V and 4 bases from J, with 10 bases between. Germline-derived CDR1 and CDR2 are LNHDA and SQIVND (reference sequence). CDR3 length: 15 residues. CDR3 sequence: CASSIDWGPYNEQFF. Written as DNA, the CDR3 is TGTGCCAGTAGTATAGATTGGGGGCCTTACAATGAGCAGTTCTTC.

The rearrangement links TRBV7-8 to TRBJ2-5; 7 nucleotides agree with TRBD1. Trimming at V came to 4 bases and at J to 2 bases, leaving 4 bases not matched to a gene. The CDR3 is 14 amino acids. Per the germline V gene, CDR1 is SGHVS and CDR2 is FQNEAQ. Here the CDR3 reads CASSSGTAQETQYF. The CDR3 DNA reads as TGTGCCAGCAGCTCCGGGACAGCACAAGAGACCCAGTACTTC.

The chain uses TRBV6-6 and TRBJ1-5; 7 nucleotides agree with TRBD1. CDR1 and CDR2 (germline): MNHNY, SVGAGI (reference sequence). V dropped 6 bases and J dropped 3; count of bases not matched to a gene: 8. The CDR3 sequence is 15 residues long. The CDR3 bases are TGTGCCAGCAGCCCCCAGGGACAGCACAATCAGCCCCAGCATTTT. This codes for CASSPQGQHNQPQHF.

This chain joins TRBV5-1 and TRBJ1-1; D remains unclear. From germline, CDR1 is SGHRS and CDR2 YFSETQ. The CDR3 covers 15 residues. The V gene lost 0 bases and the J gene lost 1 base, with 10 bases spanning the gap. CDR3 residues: CASSLVVGENTEAFF. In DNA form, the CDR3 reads TGCGCCAGCAGCTTGGTGGTGGGAGAGAACACTGAAGCTTTCTTT. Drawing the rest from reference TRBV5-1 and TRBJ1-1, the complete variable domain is KAGVTQTPRYLIKTRGQQVTLSCSPISGHRSVSWYQQTPGQGLQFLFEYFSETQRNKGNFPGRFSGRQFSNSRSEMNVSTLELGDSALYLCASSLVVGENTEAFFGQGTRLTVV.

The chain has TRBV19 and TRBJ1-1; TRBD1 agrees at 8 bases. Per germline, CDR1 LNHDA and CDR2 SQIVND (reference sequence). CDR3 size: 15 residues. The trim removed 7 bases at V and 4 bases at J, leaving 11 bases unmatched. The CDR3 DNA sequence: TGTGCCAGTACCTCAACAGGGGGAGGAATCACTGAAGCTTTCTTT. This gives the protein CASTSTGGGITEAFF.

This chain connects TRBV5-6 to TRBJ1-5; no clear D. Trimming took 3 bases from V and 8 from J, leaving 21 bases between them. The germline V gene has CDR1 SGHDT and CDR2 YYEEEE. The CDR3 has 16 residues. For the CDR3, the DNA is TGTGCCAGCAGCTCCAGGCGTGGTTTGAGAGATAAGCCCCAGCATTTT. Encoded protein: CASSSRRGLRDKPQHF.

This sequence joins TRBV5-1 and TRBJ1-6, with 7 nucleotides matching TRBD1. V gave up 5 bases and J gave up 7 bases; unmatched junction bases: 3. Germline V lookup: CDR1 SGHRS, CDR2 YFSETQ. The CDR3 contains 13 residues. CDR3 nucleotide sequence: TGCGCCAGCAGGGAGGGGGCGAATTCACCCCTCCACTTT. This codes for CASREGANSPLHF.

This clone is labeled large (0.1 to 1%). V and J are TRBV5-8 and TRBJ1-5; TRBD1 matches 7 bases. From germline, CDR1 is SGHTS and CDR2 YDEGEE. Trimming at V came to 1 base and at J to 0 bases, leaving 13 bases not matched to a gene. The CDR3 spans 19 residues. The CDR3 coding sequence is TGTGCCAGCAGCTTGACCCTAGACAGGGCGGAATATAGCAATCAGCCCCAGCATTTT. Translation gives CASSLTLDRAEYSNQPQHF.

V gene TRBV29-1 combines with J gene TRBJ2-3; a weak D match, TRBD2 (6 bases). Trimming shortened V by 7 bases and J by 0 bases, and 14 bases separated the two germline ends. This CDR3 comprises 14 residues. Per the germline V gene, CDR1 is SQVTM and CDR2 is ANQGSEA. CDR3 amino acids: CSGRAGFSTDTQYF. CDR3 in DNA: TGCAGCGGGAGGGCAGGGTTTAGCACAGATACGCAGTATTTT.

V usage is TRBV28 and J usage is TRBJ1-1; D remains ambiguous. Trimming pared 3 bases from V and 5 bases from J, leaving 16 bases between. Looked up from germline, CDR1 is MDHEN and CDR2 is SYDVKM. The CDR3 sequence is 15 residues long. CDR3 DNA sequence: TGTGCCAGCAGTTTGGAGGCACTTCCCAGGACTGAAGCTTTCTTT. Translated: CASSLEALPRTEAFF.

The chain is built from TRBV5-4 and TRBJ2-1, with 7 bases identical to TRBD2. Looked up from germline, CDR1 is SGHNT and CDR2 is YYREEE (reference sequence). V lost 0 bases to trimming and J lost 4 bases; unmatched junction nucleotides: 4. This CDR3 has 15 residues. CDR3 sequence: CASSLGAGPYNEQFF. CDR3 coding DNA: TGTGCCAGCAGCTTGGGAGCGGGGCCTTACAATGAGCAGTTCTTC.

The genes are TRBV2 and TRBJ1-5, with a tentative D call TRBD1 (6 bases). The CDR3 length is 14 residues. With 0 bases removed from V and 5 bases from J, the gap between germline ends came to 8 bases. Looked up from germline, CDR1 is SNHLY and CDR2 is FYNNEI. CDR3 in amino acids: CASSEAQGHQPQHF. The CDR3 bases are TGTGCCAGCAGTGAAGCCCAGGGGCATCAGCCCCAGCATTTT.

The CDR3 DNA sequence: TGTGCCACCAAGGACGGGGGGAGTACAGATACGCAGTATTTT. This translates into CATKDGGSTDTQYF. The V call is TRBV15, the J call TRBJ2-3; 7 nucleotides match TRBD2. V gave up 7 bases and J gave up 3 bases; unmatched junction bases: 7. The CDR3 spans 14 residues. Germline V gene data show CDR1 as LNHNV and CDR2 as YYDKDF (reference sequence).

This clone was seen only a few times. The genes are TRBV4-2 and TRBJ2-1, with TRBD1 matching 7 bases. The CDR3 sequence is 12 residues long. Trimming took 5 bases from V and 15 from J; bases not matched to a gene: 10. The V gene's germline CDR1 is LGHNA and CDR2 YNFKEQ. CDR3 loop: CASSSAPDRVFF. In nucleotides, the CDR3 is TGTGCCAGCAGCTCAGCCCCAGACAGGGTGTTCTTC.

This CDR3 reads CASSETGPYGYTF. Written as DNA, the CDR3 is TGTGCCAGCAGTGAAACAGGTCCTTATGGCTACACCTTC. This chain joins TRBV2 and TRBJ1-2, with D tentatively TRBD1 (5 bases). This CDR3 is 13 amino acids long. CDR1 is SNHLY and CDR2 is FYNNEI in the germline V gene. The V and J ends lost 2 bases and 5 bases respectively, with 9 bases between them.

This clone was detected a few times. In DNA, the CDR3 is TGTGCCAGCAGATGGGACAGGGCCACCGGGGAGCTGTTTTTT. It translates to CASRWDRATGELFF. V and J are TRBV6-6 and TRBJ2-2; TRBD1 agrees at 9 bases. Germline CDR1 MNHNY, CDR2 SVGAGI (reference sequence). The CDR3 sequence is 14 residues long. V shed 6 bases, J shed 4 bases, and the junction held 3 bases outside the gene matches.

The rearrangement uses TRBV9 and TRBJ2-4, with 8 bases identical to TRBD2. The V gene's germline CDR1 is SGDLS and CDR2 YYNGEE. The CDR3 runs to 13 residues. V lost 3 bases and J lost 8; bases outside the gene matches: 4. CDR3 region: CASSAETSDIQYF. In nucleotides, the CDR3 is TGTGCCAGCAGCGCCGAGACTAGCGACATTCAGTACTTC.

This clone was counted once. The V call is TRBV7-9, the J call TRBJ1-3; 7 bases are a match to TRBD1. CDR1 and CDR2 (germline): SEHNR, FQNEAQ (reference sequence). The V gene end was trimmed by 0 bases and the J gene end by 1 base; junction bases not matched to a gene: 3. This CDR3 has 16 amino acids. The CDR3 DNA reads TGTGCCAGCAGCTTAGCGTCAGGGGGTTCTGGAAACACCATATATTTT. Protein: CASSLASGGSGNTIYF.

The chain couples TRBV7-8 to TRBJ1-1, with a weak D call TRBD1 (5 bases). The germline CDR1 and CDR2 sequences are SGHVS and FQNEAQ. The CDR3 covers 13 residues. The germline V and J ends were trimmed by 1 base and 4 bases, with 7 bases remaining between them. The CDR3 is CASSLGRVTEAFF. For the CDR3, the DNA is TGTGCCAGCAGCTTAGGCAGGGTCACTGAAGCTTTCTTT.

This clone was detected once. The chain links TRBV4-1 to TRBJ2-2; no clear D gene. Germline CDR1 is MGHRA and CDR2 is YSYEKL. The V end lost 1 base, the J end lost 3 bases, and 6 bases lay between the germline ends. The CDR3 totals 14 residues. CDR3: CASSQVAHTGELFF. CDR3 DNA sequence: TGCGCCAGCAGCCAAGTAGCTCACACCGGGGAGCTGTTTTTT.

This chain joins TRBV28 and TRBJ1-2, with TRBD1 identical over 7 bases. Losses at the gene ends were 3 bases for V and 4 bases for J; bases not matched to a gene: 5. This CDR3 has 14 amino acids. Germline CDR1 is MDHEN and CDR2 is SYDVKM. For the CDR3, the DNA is TGTGCCAGCAGTTTGGGAAGACAGGGCTATGGCTACACCTTC. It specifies CASSLGRQGYGYTF.

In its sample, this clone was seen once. CDR3 in amino acids: CASSPFRGQAGEQYF. The CDR3 DNA reads as TGTGCCAGCAGCCCGTTTCGAGGGCAGGCAGGCGAGCAGTACTTC. The genes are TRBV11-3 and TRBJ2-7, with D perhaps matching TRBD2 (5 bases). V was shortened by 5 bases and J by 6 bases, with 20 bases between the two germline ends. Germline assignment: CDR1 SGHNT and CDR2 YENEEA. The CDR3 sequence is 15 residues long.

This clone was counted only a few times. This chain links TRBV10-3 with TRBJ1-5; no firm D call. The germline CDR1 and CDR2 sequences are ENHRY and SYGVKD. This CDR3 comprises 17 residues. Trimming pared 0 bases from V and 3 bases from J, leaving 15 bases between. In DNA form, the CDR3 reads TGTGCCATCAGTGAGTCTGGAGTGAAGGCCGTCAATCAGCCCCAGCATTTT. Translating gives CAISESGVKAVNQPQHF.

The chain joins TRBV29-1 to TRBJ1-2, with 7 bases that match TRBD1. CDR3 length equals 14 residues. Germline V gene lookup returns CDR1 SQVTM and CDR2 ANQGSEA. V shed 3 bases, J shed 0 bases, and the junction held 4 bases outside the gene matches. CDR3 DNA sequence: TGCAGCGTTGACCGACAGGGCTCTAACTATGGCTACACCTTC. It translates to CSVDRQGSNYGYTF.

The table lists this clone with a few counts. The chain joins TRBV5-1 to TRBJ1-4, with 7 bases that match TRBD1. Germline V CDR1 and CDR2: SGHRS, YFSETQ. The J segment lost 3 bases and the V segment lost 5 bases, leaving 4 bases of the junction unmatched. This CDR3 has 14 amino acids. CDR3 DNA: TGCGCCAGCAGAGAAGGGACAGCTAATGAAAAACTGTTTTTT. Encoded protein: CASREGTANEKLFF.

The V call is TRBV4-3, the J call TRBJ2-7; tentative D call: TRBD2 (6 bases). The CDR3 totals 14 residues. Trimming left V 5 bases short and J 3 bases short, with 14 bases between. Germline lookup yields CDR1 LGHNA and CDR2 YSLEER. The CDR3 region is CASSGLNGGYEQYF. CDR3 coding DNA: TGCGCCAGCAGCGGACTAAACGGGGGCTACGAGCAGTACTTC.

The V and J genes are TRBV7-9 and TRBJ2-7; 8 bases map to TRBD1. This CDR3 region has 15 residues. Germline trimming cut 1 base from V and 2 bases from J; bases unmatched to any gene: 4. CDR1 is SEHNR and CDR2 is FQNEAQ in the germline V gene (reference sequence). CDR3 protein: CASSLGQGFTYEQYF. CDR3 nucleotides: TGTGCCAGCAGCTTAGGACAGGGGTTCACCTACGAGCAGTACTTC.